Below are 25 T cell receptor beta chains sequenced from a single sample in a study of human versus mouse CDR3 diversity and MHC coevolution (dated by TCRdb to about 2017). Library generation was performed with the immunoSEQ multiplex PCR assay. TCRdb re-hosts the immuneACCESS table, in-frame sequences only. Its copies lack some clones; in the studies checked, an unresolved V gene accounts for under half of them, and the cause for the rest is not known. The table for this sample lists roughly 86,000 clones; about 93% of them were counted only once. The ten largest clones take up approximately 1.5% of the sample. Sequenced: naive CD4+ T cells from blood. The cell subset or site label on this specimen signifies: CD45RO-negative CD62L-positive naive CD4 T cells. These receptors were collected from a person between 25 and 69 years old in good health.

This chain connects TRBV5-1 to TRBJ1-6; D is perhaps TRBD1 (5 bases). The CDR3 has 15 residues. V lost 4 bases to trimming and J lost 9 bases, with 17 bases between them. CDR1 SGHRS and CDR2 YFSETQ come from the germline V gene. CDR3 bases: TGCGCCAGCAGCCAGCCGGGGGGAGTAAGTTCACCCCTCCACTTT. This gives the protein CASSQPGGVSSPLHF.

V usage is TRBV14 and J usage is TRBJ1-3; D gene unclear. V shed 2 bases and J shed 0 bases, with 11 bases lying between them. The CDR3 extends over 16 amino acids. CDR1 SGHDN and CDR2 FVKESK come from the germline V gene. CDR3 protein: CASSQSRRASGNTIYF. The DNA of the CDR3 is TGTGCCAGCAGCCAATCCCGTCGAGCCTCTGGAAACACCATATATTTT.

For this clone: The junction and the germline gene differ at one end; a read error may be behind it. The rearrangement joins TRBV23-1 to TRBJ2-4; TRBD2 might be the D (5 bases). TRBV23-1 is reported as an ORF; its role is uncertain. This CDR3 is 15 amino acids long. CDR3: CASSQSSSGENTQYF. The CDR3 DNA follows: TGCGCCAGCAGTCAATCCTCCTCCGGGGAAAACACTCAGTACTTC.

This clone was recorded once. The V and J genes are TRBV7-9 and TRBJ1-1, with D tentatively TRBD1 (5 bases). The CDR3 consists of 17 residues. Looked up from germline, CDR1 is SEHNR and CDR2 is FQNEAQ (reference sequence). Deletions cut 2 bases from V and 0 bases from J, with 16 bases between. In DNA, the CDR3 is TGTGCCAGCAGCTTAAATTCGTTGGGGGGAATGAACACTGAAGCTTTCTTT. Protein: CASSLNSLGGMNTEAFF.

This sequence joins TRBV7-3 and TRBJ1-1; D perhaps matches TRBD1 (5 bases). The CDR3 has 13 residues. The germline CDR1 and CDR2 sequences are SGHTA and FQGTGA. The germline V and J ends were trimmed by 0 bases and 5 bases, with 7 bases remaining between them. The CDR3 nucleotides read TGTGCCAGCAGCTTAACAGGGGTTACTGAAGCTTTCTTT. It encodes CASSLTGVTEAFF.

This clone was seen a handful of times. The J gene is TRBJ1-1, the V gene TRBV6-6; TRBD1 might be the D (5 bases). Deletions cut 6 bases from V and 4 bases from J, with 12 bases between. CDR3 length equals 13 residues. In germline, CDR1 is MNHNY, CDR2 SVGAGI (reference sequence). CDR3 protein: CASSYRGGTEAFF. The CDR3 nucleotides read TGTGCCAGCAGCTACCGGGGGGGCACTGAAGCTTTCTTT.

The rearrangement joins TRBV28 to TRBJ2-5; 8 positions match TRBD1. CDR1 MDHEN and CDR2 SYDVKM come from the germline V gene. The CDR3 runs 15 residues. Trimming took 4 bases from V and 2 from J; bases not matched to a gene: 6. Here the CDR3 reads CASSSGTGDQETQYF. The CDR3 DNA follows: TGTGCCAGCAGTTCGGGGACAGGCGATCAAGAGACCCAGTACTTC. The whole variable domain, remainder taken from reference TRBV28 and TRBJ2-5, is DVKVTQSSRYLVKRTGEKVFLECVQDMDHENMFWYRQDPGLGLRLIYFSYDVKMKEKGDIPEGYSVSREKKERFSLILESASTNQTSMYLCASSSGTGDQETQYFGPGTRLLVL.

The chain is built from TRBV30 and TRBJ1-3, with TRBD1 as a possible D gene (5 bases). The V gene's germline CDR1 is GTSNPN and CDR2 SVGIG (reference sequence). The CDR3 covers 16 residues. V lost 0 bases and J 0 bases, leaving 12 bases between the germline ends. The CDR3 coding sequence is TGTGCCTGGAGTGTACTACAGGCGTCCTCTGGAAACACCATATATTTT. Protein: CAWSVLQASSGNTIYF.

The CDR3 DNA is TGTGCCAGCAGCTTAGGGCCAGTCCAAGAGACCCAGTACTTC. Translating it yields CASSLGPVQETQYF. This rearrangement joins TRBV7-2 to TRBJ2-5; D gene ambiguous. The CDR3 runs 14 residues. Germline CDR1 is SGHTA and CDR2 is FQGNSA. Trimming took 1 base from V and 1 from J, leaving 7 bases between them.

This chain uses TRBV5-1 with TRBJ2-5; maybe TRBD1 (6 bases). V lost 0 bases and J 5 bases, leaving 14 bases between the germline ends. CDR1 and CDR2 from the germline V gene are SGHRS and YFSETQ. The CDR3 runs 15 residues. The CDR3 region has the DNA TGCGCCAGCAGCTTGGCCGGTCAGGGGTTGGAGACCCAGTACTTC. It codes for CASSLAGQGLETQYF.

The rearrangement joins TRBV18 to TRBJ1-1, with a weak D call TRBD1 (6 bases). Germline V gives CDR1 KGHSH, CDR2 LQKENI. V gave up 3 bases and J gave up 7 bases, with 15 bases separating them. The length of the CDR3 is 14 residues. DNA for the CDR3: TGTGCCAGCTCACCCGGGCGGGGGGCAGGTGAAGCTTTCTTT. This gives the protein CASSPGRGAGEAFF.

This clone was seen once. The V gene is TRBV5-4, the J gene TRBJ1-2, with 10 bases aligning to TRBD1. After removal of 4 bases from V and 8 bases from J, the junction contained 20 bases not matched to a gene. The CDR3 loop spans 18 amino acids. CDR1 is SGHNT and CDR2 is YYREEE in the germline V gene (reference sequence). The CDR3 sequence: CASSLVNPRQGAQGGYTF. The CDR3 bases are TGTGCCAGCAGCCTTGTGAATCCCCGACAGGGGGCGCAAGGGGGCTACACCTTC. The full variable domain, completed using reference TRBV5-4 and TRBJ1-2, is ETGVTQSPTHLIKTRGQQVTLRCSSQSGHNTVSWYQQALGQGPQFIFQYYREEENGRGNFPPRFSGLQFPNYSSELNVNALELDDSALYLCASSLVNPRQGAQGGYTFGSGTRLTVV.

The chain recombines TRBV6-5 with TRBJ1-2, with 10 bases aligning to TRBD1. This CDR3 has 15 residues. Losses at the gene ends were 4 bases for V and 8 bases for J; bases not matched to a gene: 10. Germline V gives CDR1 MNHEY, CDR2 SVGAGI. The CDR3 region is CASSSRRQGARGYTF. As DNA, the CDR3 is TGTGCCAGCAGTTCCCGGCGACAGGGGGCACGGGGCTACACCTTC.

The CDR3 DNA is TGTGCCAGCAGCGTAGATTACGGTTCCTACGAGCAGTACTTC. Protein: CASSVDYGSYEQYF. This chain uses TRBV9 with TRBJ2-7; D is unclear. V was shortened by 0 bases and J by 1 base, with 8 bases between the two germline ends. This CDR3 is built from 14 residues. Germline assignment: CDR1 SGDLS and CDR2 YYNGEE.

This chain links TRBV2 with TRBJ2-1; 10 bases fit TRBD2. CDR3 size: 17 residues. Germline lookup yields CDR1 SNHLY and CDR2 FYNNEI. Losses at the gene ends were 1 base for V and 5 bases for J; bases not matched to a gene: 8. The CDR3 is CASSEGTSGRGDNEQFF. CDR3 bases: TGTGCCAGCAGTGAAGGGACTAGCGGACGAGGGGACAATGAGCAGTTCTTC.

This chain connects TRBV5-1 to TRBJ2-7, with TRBD1 identical over 8 bases. Germline V gene data show CDR1 as SGHRS and CDR2 as YFSETQ. CDR3 length equals 14 residues. Trimming took 4 bases from V and 6 from J; bases not matched to a gene: 9. The CDR3, as DNA: TGCGCCAGCAGCATCTCGACAGGGGAGTCCGAGCAGTACTTC. Amino acid sequence: CASSISTGESEQYF.

V usage is TRBV9 and J usage is TRBJ1-6; TRBD1 might be the D (5 bases). The length of the CDR3 is 15 residues. The V gene lost 0 bases and the J gene lost 8 bases, with 12 bases spanning the gap. The germline V gene has CDR1 SGDLS and CDR2 YYNGEE. This chain's CDR3 is CASSVDQGSHSPLHF. CDR3 in DNA: TGTGCCAGCAGCGTAGATCAGGGTTCGCATTCACCCCTCCACTTT. Based on the CDR3 plus reference TRBV9 and TRBJ1-6, the full variable domain is DSGVTQTPKHLITATGQRVTLRCSPRSGDLSVYWYQQSLDQGLQFLIQYYNGEERAKGNILERFSAQQFPDLHSELNLSSLELGDSALYFCASSVDQGSHSPLHFGNGTRLTVT.

The chain joins TRBV5-3 to TRBJ1-2; 10 nucleotides line up with TRBD1. TRBV5-3 falls under the ORF class, with uncertain function. V lost 6 bases, J lost 5 bases, and 13 bases stayed unmatched. CDR3 length equals 16 residues. CDR3 in amino acids: CARTRTCRTGGYGYTF. Written as DNA, the CDR3 is TGTGCCAGAACCAGAACGTGTCGGACAGGGGGTTATGGCTACACCTTC.

This sequence joins TRBV7-9 and TRBJ2-1, with a tentative D call TRBD2 (6 bases). CDR3 size: 14 residues. Trimming took 2 bases from V and 2 from J, leaving 7 bases between them. CDR1 is SEHNR, CDR2 FQNEAQ, per germline (reference sequence). For the CDR3, the DNA is TGTGCCAGCAGCTTAATAGCGGCCTACAATGAGCAGTTCTTC. Protein product: CASSLIAAYNEQFF.

This clone appeared once. The chain combines TRBV6-1 with TRBJ2-1; D gene uncertain. Germline CDR1 and CDR2: MNHNS and SASEGT. V lost 9 bases and J lost 0, with 12 bases in between. The CDR3 runs to 14 residues. DNA for the CDR3: TGTGCCAGTGAGCTCCTAAGCTCCTACAATGAGCAGTTCTTC. It specifies CASELLSSYNEQFF.

The J gene is TRBJ1-2, the V gene TRBV6-5; 7 bases fit TRBD1. Trimming cost V 3 bases and J 7 bases; bases outside gene matches: 8. Germline V CDR1 and CDR2: MNHEY, SVGAGI. The CDR3 consists of 14 residues. In nucleotides, the CDR3 is TGTGCCAGCAGTTATAACAGGGGTGTTGGTGGCTACACCTTC. This encodes CASSYNRGVGGYTF.

The V and J genes are TRBV9 and TRBJ1-1; 9 positions match TRBD1. After removal of 3 bases from V and 1 base from J, the junction contained 4 bases not matched to a gene. The CDR3 runs to 15 residues. Germline CDR1 is SGDLS and CDR2 is YYNGEE. This CDR3 is CASSAGQGGNTEAFF. In nucleotides, the CDR3 is TGTGCCAGCAGCGCGGGACAGGGAGGGAACACTGAAGCTTTCTTT. The whole variable domain, remainder taken from reference TRBV9 and TRBJ1-1, is DSGVTQTPKHLITATGQRVTLRCSPRSGDLSVYWYQQSLDQGLQFLIQYYNGEERAKGNILERFSAQQFPDLHSELNLSSLELGDSALYFCASSAGQGGNTEAFFGQGTRLTVV.

V gene TRBV2 combines with J gene TRBJ1-4, with D perhaps TRBD1 (5 bases). V lost 4 bases and J 4 bases, leaving 10 bases between the germline ends. CDR3 size: 14 residues. CDR1 SNHLY and CDR2 FYNNEI come from the germline V gene. The CDR3 loop reads CASSGGGNNEKLFF. The CDR3 DNA sequence: TGTGCCAGCAGTGGGGGGGGGAATAATGAAAAACTGTTTTTT.

This clone has a single count. The DNA of the CDR3 is TGTGCCAGCACCATACAGGGGACTAGGCCGCAGTTCTTC. Its protein product is CASTIQGTRPQFF. The rearrangement links TRBV6-5 to TRBJ2-1, with D perhaps matching TRBD2 (8 bases). The germline gives CDR1 MNHEY, CDR2 SVGAGI. V shed 7 bases and J shed 12 bases, with 19 bases lying between them. The CDR3 totals 13 residues.

The chain carries TRBV11-2 and TRBJ1-4; weak D call: TRBD1 (6 bases). V shed 4 bases and J shed 7 bases, with 16 bases lying between them. The length of the CDR3 is 15 residues. Germline V lookup: CDR1 SGHAT, CDR2 FQNNGV. CDR3 DNA: TGTGCCAGCAGCTCTTCTCCAGGGGAAGGTGAAAAACTGTTTTTT. Its translation: CASSSSPGEGEKLFF.